The sample holds a few counts of the clone carrying this T cell receptor beta chain. The antigen is undetermined. This specimen belongs to a study of blood T cells in healthy people across ages. V lost 5 bases and J lost 7; bases outside the gene matches: 9. Germline lookup yields CDR1 SQVTM and CDR2 ANQGSEA. The CDR3 runs to 15 residues. The authors ran a second PCR of about 6 to 11 cycles using a sample-barcoded 5' primer and a J-beta primer mix. Unique molecular identifiers of 12 random nucleotides labeled each cDNA. In TCRdb, the 5' RACE reads were re-called with MiXCR into one record per CDR3 protein. Among 600,000 or so distinct CDR3 sequences listed, 40% to 55% were seen once. Regarding the study as a whole: Naive CD4+ cell counts and diversity both ran higher in long-lived than in aged donors.

Input material: blood. The rearrangement joins TRBV29-1 to TRBJ2-7; 15 bases align to TRBD2. This TCR derives from a man older than 75 in good health. In nucleotides, the CDR3 is TGCAGCGTTCCGGGGGGGACTAGCGGGAGGCGTGAGCAGTACTTC. Its translation: CSVPGGTSGRREQYF.